This T cell receptor beta chain originates from a study of T-cell reconstitution after alpha-beta-depleted transplantation in children. Regarding the study as a whole: TCRbeta diversity was high at day 60 in some patients (a result of surviving recipient T cells and thymic progenitors). It was newly produced T cells that mostly accounted for T-cell counts and diversity one year after transplant. Reports say that about two months after transplant, the alpha-beta T cells came out of several hundred graft clones that had expanded.

This clonotype was seen many times. The antigen is not known. Unique molecular identifiers were used to barcode this TCRbeta library. TCRdb itself ran the PCR reads through MiXCR, one entry per CDR3 protein. Of roughly 400,000 distinct CDR3 sequences listed, 43% are singletons. This clonotype was obtained from a girl aged 2-10 years with aplastic anemia, due to receive a stem cell transplant. Sequencing was performed on PBMCs, taken before TCRalphabeta/CD19-depleted stem cell transplant.

This CDR3 reads CSVEEPAGNEQYF. The CDR3 nucleotides are TGCAGCGTTGAGGAACCCGCGGGAAACGAGCAGTACTTC. V is TRBV29-1 and J is TRBJ2-7; TRBD2 is a possible D gene (6 bases). Germline V gene lookup returns CDR1 SQVTM and CDR2 ANQGSEA. This CDR3 comprises 13 residues. Trimming left V 3 bases short and J 5 bases short, with 14 bases between.